This TCR beta chain was obtained from a study of blood T cell repertoires in COVID-19. Some clones are missing from TCRdb's copy, which holds only in-frame ones; the method was immunoSEQ multiplex PCR. The sample has around 100,000 clones; just under 95% are singletons. The J segment lost 6 bases and the V segment lost 8 bases, leaving 8 bases of the junction unmatched. The CDR3 is made up of 13 amino acids. Germline V CDR1 and CDR2: MNHEY, SVGAGI. V usage is TRBV6-5 and J usage is TRBJ1-1; 8 nucleotides agree with TRBD1. The sample taken for sequencing was peripheral blood. The sequence was collected from a man in his 70s with acute or convalescent COVID-19. Here the CDR3 DNA reads TGTGCCAGCTCGACAGGGGTGGCACCTGAAGCTTTCTTT. It specifies CASSTGVAPEAFF.